This passage covers 30 T cell receptor beta chains from one sample sequenced in a study of vaccination and CD4 T cells after COVID-19. The sample's treatment: roughly 11-day PBMC culture with coronavirus spike peptide pools or control peptides (ViraFEST assay). Scientists ran DNA taken from cultured CD4+ T cells through the Oncomine TCR Beta short-read assay for sequencing. TCRdb independently ran MiXCR on the PCR reads; one entry per CDR3 protein. This sample carries some 21,000 distinct CDR3 sequences, almost 50% of them seen once, and the ten largest clones take roughly 9%. These TCRs' antigens remain unknown. Sequencing was carried out using CD4+ T cells from blood, cultured in vitro. Receptors were obtained from a human donor who had recovered from COVID-19.

This clonotype was seen more than once but under ten times. The V and J genes are TRBV27 and TRBJ1-1; possibly TRBD1 for D (6 bases). Trimming removed 4 bases at V and 1 base at J, with 16 bases between. This CDR3 contains 16 residues. Germline V gene lookup returns CDR1 MNHEY and CDR2 SMNVEV (reference sequence). The chain's CDR3 is CASSSLTGYTNTEAFF. The CDR3 nucleotides are TGTGCCAGCAGTTCACTGACAGGTTATACGAACACTGAAGCTTTCTTT.

The V and J genes are TRBV12-3 or TRBV12-4 and TRBJ1-3; a weak D match, TRBD1 (5 bases). The CDR3 spans 15 residues. The V end lost 6 bases, the J end lost 2 bases, and 14 bases lay between the germline ends. The CDR3 protein is CASRPSWGTGNTIYF. Written as DNA, the CDR3 is TGTGCCAGCAGACCCAGTTGGGGGACTGGAAACACCATATATTTT.

In DNA, the CDR3 is TGTGCCAGCAGCCGAGCGGATCAGGGGTCGACTGAAGCTTTCTTT. This codes for CASSRADQGSTEAFF. This rearrangement joins TRBV11-1 to TRBJ1-1, with D maybe TRBD1 (6 bases). Germline V gene lookup returns CDR1 SGHAT and CDR2 FQDESV (reference sequence). This CDR3 contains 15 residues. V lost 5 bases to trimming and J lost 5 bases, with 18 bases between them.

In its sample, this clonotype was seen a few times. This sequence joins TRBV20-1 and TRBJ1-2; tentatively, D is TRBD1 (5 bases). CDR1 DFQATT and CDR2 SNEGSKA come from the germline V gene (reference sequence). Trimming removed 4 bases from V and 2 bases from J, with 17 bases in between. This CDR3 region has 15 residues. CDR3 DNA: TGCAGTGCTAAAGACTTGCAGGGAGGAAACTATGGCTACACCTTC. Encoded protein: CSAKDLQGGNYGYTF.

In this sample, this clonotype turned up a few times. The chain links TRBV2 to TRBJ2-6, with D possibly TRBD2 on 7 matching bases. The CDR3 consists of 17 residues. V was shortened by 1 base and J by 3 bases, with 13 bases between the two germline ends. The germline V gene encodes CDR1 SNHLY and CDR2 FYNNEI. The CDR3 reads CASSEGGGANGANVLTF. CDR3 in DNA: TGTGCCAGCAGTGAAGGGGGGGGGGCTAATGGGGCCAACGTCCTGACTTTC.

The chain is built from TRBV28 and TRBJ2-7, with D possibly being TRBD1 (5 bases). The germline gives CDR1 MDHEN, CDR2 SYDVKM. This CDR3 comprises 13 residues. V was shortened by 5 bases and J by 1 base, with 9 bases between the two germline ends. The CDR3 coding sequence is TGTGCCAGCAGTCAAGGGGTTTCCTACGAGCAGTACTTC. This gives the protein CASSQGVSYEQYF.

The J gene is TRBJ2-1, the V gene TRBV20-1, with a weak D call TRBD2 (5 bases). This CDR3 comprises 16 residues. The germline V gene encodes CDR1 DFQATT and CDR2 SNEGSKA (reference sequence). The V end lost 5 bases, the J end lost 0 bases, and 17 bases lay between the germline ends. CDR3 in amino acids: CSARHFSVSSYNEQFF. The CDR3 nucleotides are TGCAGTGCTCGTCACTTTAGCGTCAGCTCCTACAATGAGCAGTTCTTC.

V usage is TRBV5-5 and J usage is TRBJ2-7, with 9 bases fitting TRBD1. V lost 4 bases and J lost 3; bases outside the gene matches: 11. Germline lookup yields CDR1 SGHKS and CDR2 YYEKEE (reference sequence). The CDR3 sequence is 16 residues long. The CDR3 sequence: CASSRGRDRAIYEQYF. DNA for the CDR3: TGTGCCAGCAGCCGAGGCCGGGACAGGGCCATCTACGAGCAGTACTTC.

In DNA form, the CDR3 reads TGCGCCAGCAGTGAGTCTCTGCGGGAGGGCCACGTTGAGCAGTTCTTC. Translating it yields CASSESLREGHVEQFF. V and J are TRBV10-2 and TRBJ2-1; 9 nucleotides agree with TRBD2. Trimming cost V 0 bases and J 9 bases; bases outside gene matches: 9. Germline assignment: CDR1 WSHSY and CDR2 SAAADI. CDR3 length: 16 residues.

This clonotype was seen more than once but under ten times. This sequence joins TRBV7-2 and TRBJ1-3, with D unclear. The CDR3 consists of 14 residues. Germline assignment: CDR1 SGHTA and CDR2 FQGNSA. V was trimmed by 1 base and J by 4 bases, leaving 8 bases between them. The CDR3 DNA follows: TGTGCCAGCAGCTTAGTAGGAGGGGGAAACACCATATATTTT. Its translation is CASSLVGGGNTIYF.

A word on this clonotype: One end of the junction fails to match germline, which may point to a read error. This sequence joins TRBV7-3 and TRBJ2-6; 13 bases are shared with TRBD2. Germline lookup yields CDR1 SGHTA and CDR2 FQGTGA. The length of the CDR3 is 18 residues. The CDR3 reads CASSITSGRAEGANVLTF. CDR3 DNA: TGTGCCAGCAGCATAACTAGCGGGAGGGCCGAAGGGGCCAACGTCCTGACTTTC.

This chain connects TRBV5-1 to TRBJ2-5, with TRBD2 identical over 11 bases. Trimming cost V 1 base and J 5 bases; bases outside gene matches: 4. CDR3 length: 15 amino acids. The germline V gene has CDR1 SGHRS and CDR2 YFSETQ. The CDR3 DNA follows: TGCGCCAGCAGCTTGCTAGCGGGAGGATATGAGACCCAGTACTTC. Translation: CASSLLAGGYETQYF. The full variable domain, with the rest looked up from reference TRBV5-1 and TRBJ2-5, is KAGVTQTPRYLIKTRGQQVTLSCSPISGHRSVSWYQQTPGQGLQFLFEYFSETQRNKGNFPGRFSGRQFSNSRSEMNVSTLELGDSALYLCASSLLAGGYETQYFGPGTRLLVL.

This chain uses TRBV20-1 with TRBJ2-6, with 7 bases matching TRBD2. V dropped 6 bases and J dropped 2; count of bases not matched to a gene: 7. The length of the CDR3 is 15 residues. From germline, CDR1 is DFQATT and CDR2 SNEGSKA (reference sequence). The DNA of the CDR3 is TGCAGTGCAACCCGGGAGGCAGCTGGGGCCAACGTCCTGACTTTC. It codes for CSATREAAGANVLTF.

This clonotype was counted only a few times. The chain carries TRBV2 and TRBJ2-5; 16 bases are a match to TRBD2. With V trimmed by 6 bases and J by 6 bases, 7 bases remained unmatched. Germline V gene data show CDR1 as SNHLY and CDR2 as FYNNEI. The CDR3 totals 16 residues. CDR3 amino acids: CASRGTSGRALQTQYF. CDR3 bases: TGTGCCAGCAGAGGGACTAGCGGGAGGGCCCTACAGACCCAGTACTTC.

The chain combines TRBV19 with TRBJ1-5; no clear D. Per the germline V gene, CDR1 is LNHDA and CDR2 is SQIVND (reference sequence). Deletions cut 7 bases from V and 3 bases from J, with 13 bases between. The CDR3 has 14 amino acids. CDR3 region: CASTPKRYNQPQHF. The CDR3 region has the DNA TGTGCCAGTACCCCAAAGCGTTACAATCAGCCCCAGCATTTT.

This clonotype appeared a few times. This rearrangement joins TRBV7-8 to TRBJ1-1; tentative D call: TRBD1 (5 bases). Germline CDR1 is SGHVS and CDR2 is FQNEAQ. The CDR3 runs to 16 residues. The V and J ends lost 6 bases and 5 bases respectively, with 22 bases between them. The CDR3 here is CASSFSTWTRGTEAFF. The CDR3 nucleotides read TGTGCCAGCAGTTTTTCAACCTGGACACGAGGGACTGAAGCTTTCTTT.

This clonotype showed up just once. The chain has TRBV7-9 and TRBJ2-5, with D uncertain. This CDR3 is 16 amino acids long. CDR1 and CDR2 (germline): SEHNR, FQNEAQ (reference sequence). The ends were cut back, 1 base at V and 0 bases at J, with 12 bases in the middle. CDR3 sequence reads: CASSLEDSRYQETQYF. The CDR3 coding sequence is TGTGCCAGCAGCTTAGAGGATAGCAGGTACCAAGAGACCCAGTACTTC.

This chain uses TRBV20-1 with TRBJ2-1; TRBD1 is a possible D gene (5 bases). Between the trimmed V and J ends, which lost 3 bases and 6 bases, there was a span of 9 bases. The CDR3 runs to 12 residues. Germline V lookup: CDR1 DFQATT, CDR2 SNEGSKA (reference sequence). The CDR3 region has the DNA TGCAGTGCTAGGGGGCTCCTCAATGAGCAGTTCTTC. Residues: CSARGLLNEQFF.

This chain connects TRBV5-1 to TRBJ1-1; D is unclear. From germline, CDR1 is SGHRS and CDR2 YFSETQ. This CDR3 contains 12 residues. V gave up 5 bases and J gave up 0 bases, with 5 bases separating them. DNA for the CDR3: TGCGCCAGCAGGGTGCTGAACACTGAAGCTTTCTTT. Its protein product is CASRVLNTEAFF.

This clonotype was counted a few times. The J gene is TRBJ1-2, the V gene TRBV7-6; 7 positions agree with TRBD1. The length of the CDR3 is 13 residues. CDR1 is SGHVS, CDR2 FNYEAQ, per germline. Trimming removed 1 base from V and 6 bases from J; junction bases left unmatched: 2. The CDR3 protein is CASSLVTGHGYTF. The CDR3 DNA reads TGTGCCAGCAGCTTAGTGACAGGGCATGGCTACACCTTC.

This clonotype has only a few counts. The CDR3 is CASSQGASNQPQHF. The CDR3 DNA reads TGTGCCAGTAGCCAAGGGGCGAGCAATCAGCCCCAGCATTTT. The chain employs TRBV19 and TRBJ1-5; tentative D call: TRBD1 (5 bases). The CDR3 is made up of 14 amino acids. Germline V lookup: CDR1 LNHDA, CDR2 SQIVND (reference sequence). The V end was cut by 6 bases, the J end by 1 base, with 10 bases between.

The gene calls are TRBV7-2 and TRBJ1-5; D perhaps matches TRBD1 (5 bases). This CDR3 is built from 15 residues. CDR1 is SGHTA and CDR2 is FQGNSA in the germline V gene. The ends were cut back, 5 bases at V and 4 bases at J, with 15 bases in the middle. The CDR3 DNA reads TGTGCCAGCAGCCCGCAAGGGGACGGGAATCAGCCCCAGCATTTT. It specifies CASSPQGDGNQPQHF.

This clonotype came up a few times. This chain links TRBV7-9 with TRBJ1-2; TRBD1 matches 7 bases. The CDR3 is made up of 15 amino acids. Germline V lookup: CDR1 SEHNR, CDR2 FQNEAQ (reference sequence). J was trimmed by 8 bases and V by 4 bases; bases with no gene match: 13. CDR3 amino acids: CASSSPDRDSGGYTF. In DNA form, the CDR3 reads TGTGCCAGCAGCTCCCCCGACAGGGATAGTGGGGGCTACACCTTC.

V and J are TRBV6-2 or TRBV6-3 and TRBJ1-1, with a possible D match to TRBD1 (5 bases). CDR3 length: 14 amino acids. V lost 9 bases and J lost 4, with 18 bases in between. Looked up from germline, CDR1 is MNHEY and CDR2 is SVGEGT. The CDR3 region has the DNA TGTGCCAGTTCTCCCTCTCTGGGGGTCACTGAAGCTTTCTTT. It is translated as CASSPSLGVTEAFF.

A few counts support this clonotype. This sequence joins TRBV28 and TRBJ1-5, with D uncertain. From germline, CDR1 is MDHEN and CDR2 SYDVKM. V dropped 6 bases and J dropped 7 bases, with 19 bases sitting between them. The length of the CDR3 is 15 residues. CDR3 region: CASSPSTGTGQPQHF. DNA of the CDR3: TGTGCCAGCAGCCCTTCGACGGGAACCGGACAGCCCCAGCATTTT.

The rearrangement uses TRBV7-6 and TRBJ2-1, with no clear D. This CDR3 is built from 18 residues. V was clipped by 1 base and J by 5 bases, with 21 bases between them. CDR1 and CDR2 from the germline V gene are SGHVS and FNYEAQ. Here the CDR3 reads CASSLGYMRLGRDNEQFF. The CDR3 DNA reads TGTGCCAGCAGCTTAGGTTATATGAGGCTAGGGCGCGACAATGAGCAGTTCTTC.

The CDR3 nucleotides are TGTGCCAGCAGCTTGGAGGGGGGATCCTACGAGCAGTACTTC. Residues: CASSLEGGSYEQYF. The genes are TRBV5-4 and TRBJ2-7, with D perhaps given as TRBD1 or TRBD2 (6 bases each). The CDR3 spans 14 residues. With 0 bases removed from V and 1 base from J, the gap between germline ends came to 8 bases. Germline V gene data show CDR1 as SGHNT and CDR2 as YYREEE (reference sequence).

This clonotype has a handful of counts. This rearrangement joins TRBV6-1 to TRBJ2-3; TRBD2 agrees at 8 bases. The ends lost 6 bases at V and 4 bases at J; junction bases unmatched: 6. The CDR3 has 14 amino acids. Germline CDR1 and CDR2: MNHNS and SASEGT. The CDR3 sequence: CASSPRTSSDTQYF. The CDR3 bases are TGTGCCAGCAGCCCCAGGACTAGCTCAGATACGCAGTATTTT.

This clonotype was detected only a few times. The chain has TRBV6-4 and TRBJ1-5; D unclear. The ends were cut back, 0 bases at V and 0 bases at J, with 12 bases in the middle. This CDR3 spans 17 amino acids. CDR1 MRHNA and CDR2 SNTAGT come from the germline V gene. The CDR3 reads CASSDSGNRDSNQPQHF. The CDR3 nucleotides read TGTGCCAGCAGTGACTCGGGAAACCGAGATAGCAATCAGCCCCAGCATTTT.

This chain uses TRBV3-1 with TRBJ2-1; no clear D gene. The CDR3 totals 12 residues. V lost 4 bases to trimming and J lost 9 bases, with 10 bases between them. From germline, CDR1 is LGHDT and CDR2 YNNKEL (reference sequence). As DNA, the CDR3 is TGTGCCAGCAGCCCGTCCATGGCTGAGCAGTTCTTC. Its protein is CASSPSMAEQFF.